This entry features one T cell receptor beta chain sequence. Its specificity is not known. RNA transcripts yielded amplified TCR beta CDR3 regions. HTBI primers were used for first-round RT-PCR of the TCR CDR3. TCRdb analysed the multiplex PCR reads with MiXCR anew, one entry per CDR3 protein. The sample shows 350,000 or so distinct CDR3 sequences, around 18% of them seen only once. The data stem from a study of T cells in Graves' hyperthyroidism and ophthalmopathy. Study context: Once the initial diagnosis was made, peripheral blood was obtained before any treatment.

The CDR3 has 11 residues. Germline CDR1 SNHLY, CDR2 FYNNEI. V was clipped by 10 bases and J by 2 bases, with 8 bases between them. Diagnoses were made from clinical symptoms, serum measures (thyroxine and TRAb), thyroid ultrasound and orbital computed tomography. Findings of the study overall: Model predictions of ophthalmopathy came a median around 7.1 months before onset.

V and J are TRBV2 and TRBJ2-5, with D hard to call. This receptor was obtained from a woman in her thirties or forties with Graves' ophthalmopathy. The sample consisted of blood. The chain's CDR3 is CATLRQETQYF. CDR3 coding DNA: TGTGCCACCTTAAGGCAAGAGACCCAGTACTTC.